These 10 T cell receptor beta chains were all obtained from the same sample, sequenced in a study of blood T cell repertoires in COVID-19. Assay: immunoSEQ multiplex PCR; the TCRdb copy retains only in-frame clones and omits some. The sample holds about 59,000 clones, approximately 80% seen once. The sequencing sample was made of peripheral blood. All receptors derive from a woman at least 80 years old with acute or convalescent COVID-19.

The chain links TRBV21-1 to TRBJ1-4; the table's D call, TRBD1, was not checked against the DNA. TRBV21-1 is recorded as a pseudogene. This CDR3 comprises 15 residues. CDR3 loop: CASTQDSFCNEKLFF. In nucleotides, the CDR3 is TGTGCCAGCACCCAAGACAGTTTTTGTAATGAAAAACTGTTTTTT.

In its sample, this clone was seen a few times. The chain combines TRBV9 with TRBJ1-3; D unresolved. V was cut by 0 bases and J by 0 bases, with 10 bases left in between. The CDR3 is 16 residues long. Germline V gene lookup returns CDR1 SGDLS and CDR2 YYNGEE. The DNA of the CDR3 is TGTGCCAGCAGCGTAGGAGGCTTGAGCTCTGGAAACACCATATATTTT. Amino acids: CASSVGGLSSGNTIYF.

The rearrangement uses TRBV4-3 and TRBJ2-7; 7 positions match TRBD2. The V gene's germline CDR1 is LGHNA and CDR2 YSLEER. V dropped 2 bases and J dropped 6; count of bases not matched to a gene: 16. This CDR3 has 17 amino acids. The CDR3 DNA sequence: TGCGCCAGCAGCCAATCCATGGGAGGGACCGTCTTTAGCGAGCAGTACTTC. It specifies CASSQSMGGTVFSEQYF.

The chain is built from TRBV5-1 and TRBJ2-3; possible D gene TRBD2, 6 bases. The length of the CDR3 is 15 residues. The V gene lost 1 base and the J gene lost 6 bases, with 15 bases spanning the gap. Germline V gene lookup returns CDR1 SGHRS and CDR2 YFSETQ. CDR3 sequence: CASSLKSEGTDTQYF. CDR3 nucleotide sequence: TGCGCCAGCAGCTTGAAGTCGGAGGGGACGGATACGCAGTATTTT.

CDR3 sequence (DNA): TGTGCCAGCAGCCACAGCTACGAGCAGTACTTC. This sequence encodes CASSHSYEQYF. The chain couples TRBV12-3 or TRBV12-4 to TRBJ2-7; D gene uncertain. V was cut by 6 bases and J by 3 bases, with 6 bases left in between. The length of the CDR3 is 11 residues.

As to this clone: This same CDR3 is encoded by further DNA sequences in the sample. The chain uses TRBV5-6 and TRBJ1-6; 9 nucleotides line up with TRBD1. The germline V gene encodes CDR1 SGHDT and CDR2 YYEEEE. Trimming at V came to 4 bases and at J to 7 bases, leaving 0 bases not matched to a gene. The CDR3 runs to 13 residues. The CDR3, as DNA: TGTGCCAGCAGCGGACAGGGGAATTCACCCCTCCACTTT. Translating it yields CASSGQGNSPLHF.

CDR3 nucleotide sequence: TGTGCCAGCACCCTTGGGATAAGGGGCACTGAAGCTTTCTTT. Amino acid sequence: CASTLGIRGTEAFF. V is TRBV28 and J is TRBJ1-1; the D gene is possibly TRBD1 (5 bases). V gave up 7 bases and J gave up 4 bases, with 16 bases separating them. Germline V gives CDR1 MDHEN, CDR2 SYDVKM. The CDR3 is made up of 14 amino acids.

This chain connects TRBV29-1 to TRBJ1-1; tentative D call: TRBD1 (5 bases). CDR3 length: 13 amino acids. Trimming cost V 3 bases and J 6 bases, with 14 bases left between them. CDR1 and CDR2 (germline): SQVTM, ANQGSEA. The CDR3: CSVDSGGDAEAFF. CDR3 sequence (DNA): TGCAGCGTTGATTCGGGGGGGGACGCTGAAGCTTTCTTT.

V and J are TRBV5-5 and TRBJ1-1; D is unresolved. This CDR3 region has 12 residues. V lost 1 base and J lost 5, with 6 bases in between. The germline V gene has CDR1 SGHKS and CDR2 YYEKEE (reference sequence). Here the CDR3 reads CASSLRRTEAFF. The DNA of the CDR3 is TGTGCCAGCAGCTTGCGGAGGACTGAAGCTTTCTTT.

V and J are TRBV7-2 and TRBJ2-7; 7 nucleotides match TRBD1. CDR1 SGHTA and CDR2 FQGNSA come from the germline V gene. The CDR3 extends over 14 amino acids. J gave up 3 bases and V 5 bases, and 7 bases lay outside the gene matches. CDR3 sequence reads: CASSQSGTVYEQYF. DNA for the CDR3: TGTGCCAGCAGCCAATCCGGGACAGTCTACGAGCAGTACTTC.